These 6 T cell receptor beta chains originate from one sample sequenced in a study of blood T cell repertoires in COVID-19 (dated by TCRdb to 2018 to 2021). The method behind the library was the immunoSEQ multiplex PCR assay. TCRdb carries this immuneACCESS record with in-frame sequences only. Its versions omit some clonotypes, under half of them owing to an unresolved V gene in the studies checked, with the rest unexplained. The sample table records some 25,000 clones; around 87% of these occur just once. 10% to 12% of the sample lies in the top ten. The specimen was peripheral blood. These receptors all come from a man between 65 and 85 years old with acute or convalescent COVID-19.

The chain joins TRBV10-3 to TRBJ1-2, with 7 bases matching TRBD1. The germline V gene encodes CDR1 ENHRY and CDR2 SYGVKD. Trimming removed 3 bases from V and 5 bases from J; junction bases left unmatched: 6. The CDR3 sequence is 14 residues long. The CDR3, as DNA: TGTGCCATCAGTGACGACAGGGTTGGATATGGCTACACCTTC. Translation gives CAISDDRVGYGYTF.

Written as DNA, the CDR3 is TGTGCCAGCAGCTGGGGACAGGGTCGGGAGACCCAGTACTTC. This gives the protein CASSWGQGRETQYF. The chain joins TRBV7-9 to TRBJ2-5; 9 bases match TRBD1. Trimming at V came to 4 bases and at J to 5 bases, leaving 5 bases not matched to a gene. The CDR3 has 14 amino acids. Germline V gives CDR1 SEHNR, CDR2 FQNEAQ (reference sequence).

This clone has more than one count but fewer than ten. The CDR3 is CSGGSGATTGELFF. CDR3 coding DNA: TGCAGCGGGGGTAGCGGGGCCACCACCGGGGAGCTGTTTTTT. V usage is TRBV29-1 and J usage is TRBJ2-2; TRBD2 matches at 8 bases. CDR3 size: 14 residues. Germline loops: CDR1 SQVTM, CDR2 ANQGSEA. J gave up 4 bases and V 7 bases, and 8 bases lay outside the gene matches.

V and J are TRBV11-2 and TRBJ1-2; the match to TRBD1 covers 10 bases. The germline CDR1 and CDR2 sequences are SGHAT and FQNNGV. This CDR3 region has 14 residues. V lost 5 bases and J lost 9; bases outside the gene matches: 9. CDR3 sequence: CASSPRTGGERYTF. The CDR3 nucleotides read TGTGCCAGCAGCCCACGGACAGGGGGGGAGCGCTACACCTTC.

The J gene is TRBJ2-3, the V gene TRBV6-5; possible D gene TRBD2, 6 bases. Trimming took 2 bases from V and 8 from J, leaving 14 bases between them. Germline CDR1 is MNHEY and CDR2 is SVGAGI. The CDR3 is 14 residues long. DNA of the CDR3: TGTGCCAGCAGTTACAGGGGAGGTTCCTCTACGCAGTATTTT. This codes for CASSYRGGSSTQYF.

The J gene is TRBJ1-2, the V gene TRBV6-2 or TRBV6-3; D may be TRBD1 (6 bases). Trimming pared 4 bases from V and 3 bases from J, leaving 12 bases between. The CDR3 extends over 14 amino acids. Germline V gene data show CDR1 as MNHEY and CDR2 as SVGEGT. CDR3 in DNA: TGTGCCAGCAGTTTGACAGGTCCGGACTATGGCTACACCTTC. This encodes CASSLTGPDYGYTF.